Listed here are 6 T cell receptor beta chains from one sample, sequenced in a study of shared clonotypes between healthy human individuals. TCRdb's copy holds only in-frame clones and misses some; the assay was immunoSEQ multiplex PCR. The sample records 850,000 to 1,200,000 clones, about 75% being singletons. The specimen sequenced was memory CD4+ T cells sorted from blood. Subset indicated: CD45RA-negative fraction. The receptors were sampled from a man aged 18 to 29 in good health.

The J gene is TRBJ1-1, the V gene TRBV27, with D tentatively TRBD1 (6 bases). In germline, CDR1 is MNHEY, CDR2 SMNVEV (reference sequence). The CDR3 is 12 amino acids. V lost 2 bases, J lost 10 bases, and 11 bases lay in between. CDR3 nucleotides: TGTGCCAGCAGTTTACCCACAGGGCGAGCTTTCTTT. Its translation: CASSLPTGRAFF.

V gene TRBV28 combines with J gene TRBJ2-3; TRBD2 matches at 8 bases. This CDR3 has 17 residues. J was trimmed by 2 bases and V by 6 bases; bases with no gene match: 13. Looked up from germline, CDR1 is MDHEN and CDR2 is SYDVKM. This CDR3 reads CASSPPGLAGNTDTQYF. CDR3 nucleotides: TGTGCCAGCAGCCCACCGGGATTAGCGGGGAACACAGATACGCAGTATTTT.

The chain couples TRBV5-1 to TRBJ2-1; D unresolved. The CDR3 covers 16 residues. Germline assignment: CDR1 SGHRS and CDR2 YFSETQ. V was clipped by 4 bases and J by 2 bases, with 16 bases between them. For the CDR3, the DNA is TGCGCCAGCAGCCCCACGCCGTCCACAACCTACAATGAGCAGTTCTTC. Encoded protein: CASSPTPSTTYNEQFF.

The chain joins TRBV25-1 to TRBJ1-5, with a tentative D call TRBD1 (5 bases). Germline V CDR1 and CDR2: MGHDK, SYGVNS. The CDR3 is made up of 14 amino acids. The ends were cut back, 3 bases at V and 7 bases at J, with 13 bases in the middle. The CDR3 DNA reads as TGTGCCAGCAGTGACTCGGGGGGGGGACAGCCCCAGCATTTT. Protein product: CASSDSGGGQPQHF.

The rearrangement links TRBV11-2 to TRBJ1-3; D gene unclear. V lost 0 bases, J lost 2 bases, and 8 bases lay in between. This CDR3 contains 15 residues. CDR1 and CDR2 (germline): SGHAT, FQNNGV. CDR3 protein: CASSLDGIPGNTIYF. The CDR3, as DNA: TGTGCCAGCAGCTTAGATGGGATACCTGGAAACACCATATATTTT.

The rearrangement joins TRBV6-4 to TRBJ2-3; 8 positions agree with TRBD2. Germline CDR1 is MRHNA and CDR2 is SNTAGT. V dropped 2 bases and J dropped 1; count of bases not matched to a gene: 5. This CDR3 comprises 16 residues. CDR3 amino acids: CASSDGRGGRTDTQYF. CDR3 coding DNA: TGTGCCAGCAGTGACGGTCGGGGGGGCCGCACAGATACGCAGTATTTT.